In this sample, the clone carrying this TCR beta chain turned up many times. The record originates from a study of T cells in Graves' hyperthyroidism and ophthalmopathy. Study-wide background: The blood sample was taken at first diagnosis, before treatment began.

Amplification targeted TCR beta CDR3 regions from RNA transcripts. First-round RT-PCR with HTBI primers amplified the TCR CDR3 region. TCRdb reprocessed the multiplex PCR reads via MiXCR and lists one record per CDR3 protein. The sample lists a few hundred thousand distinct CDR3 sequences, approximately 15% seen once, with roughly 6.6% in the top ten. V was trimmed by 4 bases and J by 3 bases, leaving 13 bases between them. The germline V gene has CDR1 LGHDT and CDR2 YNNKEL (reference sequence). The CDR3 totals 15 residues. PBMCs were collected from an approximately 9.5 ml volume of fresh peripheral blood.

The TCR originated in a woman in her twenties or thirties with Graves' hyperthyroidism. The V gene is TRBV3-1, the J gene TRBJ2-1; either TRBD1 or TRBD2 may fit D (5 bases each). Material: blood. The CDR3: CASSRRGADYNEQFF. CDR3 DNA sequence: TGTGCCAGCAGCCGACGAGGGGCGGACTACAATGAGCAGTTCTTC.